The clone carrying this T cell receptor beta chain was seen only a few times. Antigen: not known. The data derive from a study of T cell responses to AZD1222 COVID-19 vaccine. Study-wide results and caveats: Spike was spanned by vaccine-associated CD4 TCRs, with dominance at 160-218 and 743-854. Donors, mostly white British, included more females; clonal diversity was possibly underestimated. Of spike-specific TCRs, nearly half reportedly target regions left unmutated in variants. Just six people given AZD1222 tested seropositive at baseline.

This CDR3 spans 15 amino acids. The V gene end was trimmed by 3 bases and the J gene end by 0 bases; junction bases not matched to a gene: 5. Germline CDR1 and CDR2: SGHRS and YFSETQ. Assay: immunoSEQ multiplex PCR; the TCRdb copy retains only in-frame clones and omits some. The data show around 150,000 clones, with around 94% seen just once and roughly 1.2% held by the top ten. Material: peripheral blood, obtained on day 0 of AZD1222 vaccination. This receptor was identified in an adult in good health. This chain links TRBV5-1 with TRBJ1-1, with 7 bases that match TRBD1. The CDR3: CASSWTGVMNTEAFF. CDR3 DNA sequence: TGCGCCAGCAGCTGGACAGGAGTCATGAACACTGAAGCTTTCTTT.